This TCR beta chain was recorded in a study of T-cell reconstitution after alpha-beta-depleted transplantation in children listed by TCRdb under 2016. Describing the broader study: T-cell immune reconstitution after TCRalphabeta/CD19-depleted allogeneic hematopoietic cell transplantation in children was quantitatively tracked in the study by means of TCR repertoire profiling.

Details on this clonotype: What antigen it recognizes has not been identified. Base qualities are not provided; no much larger clone lies one nucleotide away.

Libraries came from PCR. The run used an Illumina HiSeq 2500. TCR library preparation used molecular barcoding, with unique molecular identifiers applied to normalize quantification of the TCRbeta repertoire. Starting from the raw public reads, TCRdb applied fastp trimming at Q25, assembled clones with MiXCR and retained in-frame beta chains. Rows are combined by CDR3 protein, so each entry shows the most common genes and DNA. The sample records about 230,000 distinct CDR3 sequences, roughly a tenth of which are singletons. The leading ten clones occupy roughly 6.2% of the sample. The V end gives up 3 bases and the J end 4 bases, leaving 6 bases in the junction not matched to a gene. CDR1 and CDR2, per the germline V gene (reference sequence), are LNHDA and SQIVND. CDR3 length: 15 amino acids, cysteine to phenylalanine. CDR3 DNA only is kept here, 45 bases in frame from base 1.

The source of this sequence is a human donor who donated a stem cell graft to a child with acute lymphoblastic leukemia. The sequence links TRBV19 to TRBJ1-5, and TRBD1 aligns with 7 junction nucleotides. The sequenced sample was PBMCs from the stem cell graft donor, obtained from the stem cell graft. The CDR3 is CASSISGTENQPQHF. In nucleotide form, the sequence is TGTGCCAGTAGTATTTCCGGGACAGAGAATCAGCCCCAGCATTTT.